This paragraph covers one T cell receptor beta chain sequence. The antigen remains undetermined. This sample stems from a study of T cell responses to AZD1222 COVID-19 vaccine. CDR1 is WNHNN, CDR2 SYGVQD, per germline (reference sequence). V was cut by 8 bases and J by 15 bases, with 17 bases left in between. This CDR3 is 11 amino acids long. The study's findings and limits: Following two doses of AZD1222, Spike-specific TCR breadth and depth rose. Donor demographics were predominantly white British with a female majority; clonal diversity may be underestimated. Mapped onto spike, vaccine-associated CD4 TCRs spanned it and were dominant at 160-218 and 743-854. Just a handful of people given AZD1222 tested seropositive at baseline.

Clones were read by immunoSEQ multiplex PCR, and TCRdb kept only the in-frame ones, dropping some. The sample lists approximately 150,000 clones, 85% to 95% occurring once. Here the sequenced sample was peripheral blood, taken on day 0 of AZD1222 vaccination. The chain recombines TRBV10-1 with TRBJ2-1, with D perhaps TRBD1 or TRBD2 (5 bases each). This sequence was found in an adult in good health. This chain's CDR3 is CASPEGDALFF. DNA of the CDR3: TGCGCCAGCCCCGAAGGGGACGCGCTGTTCTTC.